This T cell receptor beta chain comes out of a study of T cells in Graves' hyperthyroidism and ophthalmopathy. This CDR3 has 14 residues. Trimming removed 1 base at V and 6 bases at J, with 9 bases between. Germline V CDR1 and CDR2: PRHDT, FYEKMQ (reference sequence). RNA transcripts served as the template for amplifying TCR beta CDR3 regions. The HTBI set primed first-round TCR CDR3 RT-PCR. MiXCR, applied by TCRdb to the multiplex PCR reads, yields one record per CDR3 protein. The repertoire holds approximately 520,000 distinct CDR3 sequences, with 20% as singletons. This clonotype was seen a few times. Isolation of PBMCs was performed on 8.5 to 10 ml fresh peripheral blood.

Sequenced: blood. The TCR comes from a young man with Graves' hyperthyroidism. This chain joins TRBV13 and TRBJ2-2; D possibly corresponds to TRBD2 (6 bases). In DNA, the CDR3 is TGTGCCAGCAGCTTAGCACTAGCCGCCGGGGAGCTGTTTTTT. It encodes CASSLALAAGELFF.